This TCR beta chain was profiled in a study of blood T cell repertoires in COVID-19. Germline assignment: CDR1 LGHDT and CDR2 YNNKEL (reference sequence). CDR3 size: 15 residues. The V and J ends lost 2 bases and 6 bases, in that order; junction bases with no gene match: 5. In the original processing: The assay estimated nucleated cells by amplifying reference gene primers. Profiling relied on immunoSEQ multiplex PCR, and the TCRdb table lists in-frame clones only, not all of them. V and J calls and clone size are as listed in that table; D and trimming were resolved from the DNA. Here the sample spans approximately 140,000 clones, around 86% being singletons.

The clonotype was recovered from a man between 65 and 80 years old with acute or convalescent COVID-19. Sequencing was done on a sample of peripheral blood. The chain carries TRBV3-1 (or the pseudogene TRBV3-2) and TRBJ1-2; 11 positions agree with TRBD1. CDR3 bases: TGTGCCAGCAGCCAAACCCGGACAGGGGGCAATGGCTACACCTTC. This translates into CASSQTRTGGNGYTF.